Listed below are T cell receptor beta chains from one sample, sequenced in a study of T-cell memory formation after mild COVID-19. A single record per CDR3 protein comes from TCRdb applying MiXCR to the 5' RACE reads. The sample contains 550,000 to 600,000 distinct CDR3 sequences, around 16% of which appear only once. Sequenced input: PBMCs or a T cell subset sorted from them (not recorded which). These TCRs come from an adult woman who had mild COVID-19 (a few samples of this study predate the infection). Cell type and time point are not known. Each CDR3 is given with its conserved first and last residue. The D gene is left open where the match is weak. Clone size, where shown, is once, few, many, or a class for clones that have expanded.

V gene: TRBV12-3/TRBV12-4
clone size: NA
D gene: NA
J gene: TRBJ2-5
CDR3 DNA: TGTGCCAGCAGTTTAGCCGGCTGGGGGATCCAAGAGACCCAGTACTTC
CDR3 protein: CASSLAGWGIQETQYF

V gene: TRBV15
clone size: many
D gene: TRBD1
J gene: TRBJ2-3
CDR3 DNA: TGTGCCACCAGCCTACAGGGGGCTAGCACAGATACGCAGTATTTT
CDR3 protein: CATSLQGASTDTQYF

V gene: TRBV7-3
clone size: NA
D gene: NA
J gene: TRBJ1-3
CDR3 DNA: TGTGCCAGCAGCCAGAAGTCCGGAAACACCATATATTTT
CDR3 protein: CASSQKSGNTIYF

V gene: TRBV27
clone size: many
D gene: TRBD2
J gene: TRBJ2-1
CDR3 DNA: TGTGCCAGCTCTCGGAGGGGTAGCGGGAGAGGCAATGAGCAGTTCTTC
CDR3 protein: CASSRRGSGRGNEQFF

V gene: TRBV5-5
clone size: NA
D gene: TRBD2
J gene: TRBJ2-1
CDR3 DNA: TGTGCCAGCAGCCCGGAACGCGGGAGTCCCCATGAGCAGTTCTTC
CDR3 protein: CASSPERGSPHEQFF

V gene: TRBV4-1
clone size: NA
D gene: NA
J gene: TRBJ1-1
CDR3 DNA: TGCGCCAGCCGAGGGCCCCTCATGGGGACTGAAGCTTTCTTT
CDR3 protein: CASRGPLMGTEAFF

V gene: TRBV5-6
clone size: few
D gene: NA
J gene: TRBJ1-5
CDR3 DNA: TGTGCCAGCAGCTGGGGCCCAATGGGCCCCCCGCATTTT
CDR3 protein: CASSWGPMGPPHF

V gene: TRBV7-9
clone size: few
D gene: NA
J gene: TRBJ1-2
CDR3 DNA: TGTGCCAGCAGCCCACGGATTGGGGGCTACACCTTC
CDR3 protein: CASSPRIGGYTF

V gene: TRBV5-4
clone size: NA
D gene: NA
J gene: TRBJ2-1
CDR3 DNA: TGTGCCAGCAGCGACCCAGCGGATTCCTACAATGAGCAGTTCTTC
CDR3 protein: CASSDPADSYNEQFF

V gene: TRBV7-9
clone size: few
D gene: TRBD2
J gene: TRBJ2-2
CDR3 DNA: TGTGCCAGCAGGCGGGGACTAGCGGACAACACCGGGGAGCTGTTTTTT
CDR3 protein: CASRRGLADNTGELFF

V gene: TRBV20-1
clone size: NA
D gene: NA
J gene: TRBJ2-5
CDR3 DNA: TGCAGTGCTAGAGAGGGTCGCAGAGAGGTGGAGACCCAGTACTTC
CDR3 protein: CSAREGRREVETQYF

V gene: TRBV4-2
clone size: many
D gene: NA
J gene: TRBJ2-1
CDR3 DNA: TGTGCCAGCAGCGAAGGAGGTAGCTCCTACAATGAGCAGTTCTTC
CDR3 protein: CASSEGGSSYNEQFF

V gene: TRBV5-1
clone size: few
D gene: TRBD2
J gene: TRBJ2-1
CDR3 DNA: TGCGCCAGCAGCCCGGGCCTCCTAGCGGGGGCCCGCAACAATGAGCAGTTCTTC
CDR3 protein: CASSPGLLAGARNNEQFF

V gene: TRBV6-5
clone size: few
D gene: TRBD1
J gene: TRBJ2-7
CDR3 DNA: TGTGCCAGCAGATCGACAGGGTCCTCCTACGAGCAGTACTTC
CDR3 protein: CASRSTGSSYEQYF

V gene: TRBV29-1
clone size: few
D gene: NA
J gene: TRBJ1-2
CDR3 DNA: TGCAGCGTTGTCCGGGGGGAGCTCTATGGCTACACCTTC
CDR3 protein: CSVVRGELYGYTF

V gene: TRBV5-4
clone size: NA
D gene: NA
J gene: TRBJ1-2
CDR3 DNA: TGTGCCAGCAGCTTAACGATTTTAGGAGGCTACACCTTC
CDR3 protein: CASSLTILGGYTF

V gene: TRBV5-1
clone size: once
D gene: TRBD1
J gene: TRBJ1-1
CDR3 DNA: TGCGCCAGCAGCCTGAGACAGGGGCCTGCCACTGAAGCTTTCTTT
CDR3 protein: CASSLRQGPATEAFF

V gene: TRBV14
clone size: NA
D gene: NA
J gene: TRBJ1-3
CDR3 DNA: TGTGCCAGCAGCCACTTCCCCGGTTCTCTTCTCTCTGGAAACACCATATATTTT
CDR3 protein: CASSHFPGSLLSGNTIYF

V gene: TRBV18
clone size: NA
D gene: NA
J gene: TRBJ2-1
CDR3 DNA: TGTGCCAGCTCGACGGGACTTCAAAACTACAATGAGCAGTTCTTC
CDR3 protein: CASSTGLQNYNEQFF

V gene: TRBV5-1
clone size: NA
D gene: NA
J gene: TRBJ1-2
CDR3 DNA: TGCGCCAGCAGCTTGGTTTCAGGGCTTAGGAATGGCTACACCTTC
CDR3 protein: CASSLVSGLRNGYTF

V gene: TRBV5-1
clone size: NA
D gene: TRBD1
J gene: TRBJ2-1
CDR3 DNA: TGCGCCAGCAGCACGGACAGGGGGCGACTCGATGAGCAGTTCTTC
CDR3 protein: CASSTDRGRLDEQFF

V gene: TRBV9
clone size: NA
D gene: NA
J gene: TRBJ1-5
CDR3 DNA: TGTGCCAGCAGCGTAGGGGCAGAACTGAGCAATCAGCCCCAGCATTTT
CDR3 protein: CASSVGAELSNQPQHF

V gene: TRBV24-1
clone size: NA
D gene: TRBD2
J gene: TRBJ2-1
CDR3 DNA: TGTGCCACAAGCGGGAGGGCCTTGGATGAGCAGTTCTTC
CDR3 protein: CATSGRALDEQFF

V gene: TRBV7-9
clone size: NA
D gene: NA
J gene: TRBJ2-2
CDR3 DNA: TGTGCCAGCACCTCCCGGGGGGAGCTGTTTTTT
CDR3 protein: CASTSRGELFF

V gene: TRBV18
clone size: few
D gene: NA
J gene: TRBJ2-3
CDR3 DNA: TGTGCCAGCTCTCCGGACGACACAGATACGCAGTATTTT
CDR3 protein: CASSPDDTDTQYF

V gene: TRBV9
clone size: few
D gene: TRBD1
J gene: TRBJ1-6
CDR3 DNA: TGTGCCAGCAGCGCCGGGACAGGGGGCAATTCACCCCTCCACTTT
CDR3 protein: CASSAGTGGNSPLHF

V gene: TRBV30
clone size: NA
D gene: TRBD2
J gene: TRBJ2-4
CDR3 DNA: TGTGCCTGGACGTGGGGGGGCATTCAGTACTTC
CDR3 protein: CAWTWGGIQYF

V gene: TRBV7-9
clone size: NA
D gene: NA
J gene: TRBJ2-2
CDR3 DNA: TGTGCCAGCAGCTTAGATGGCGGACCCGGGGAGCTGTTTTTT
CDR3 protein: CASSLDGGPGELFF

V gene: TRBV11-2
clone size: NA
D gene: NA
J gene: TRBJ1-1
CDR3 DNA: TGTGCCAGCAGCTTCTCAGGGGTTGAAGCTTTCTTT
CDR3 protein: CASSFSGVEAFF

V gene: TRBV19
clone size: few
D gene: NA
J gene: TRBJ1-2
CDR3 DNA: TGTGCCAGTAGATCAGCAGGACAGCGACCGGATGGCTACACCTTC
CDR3 protein: CASRSAGQRPDGYTF

V gene: TRBV10-2
clone size: once
D gene: TRBD2
J gene: TRBJ2-3
CDR3 DNA: TGCGCCAGCAGTGAGTCGAAGTTCCTAGCGGGAGTAGATACGCAGTATTTT
CDR3 protein: CASSESKFLAGVDTQYF

V gene: TRBV4-1
clone size: NA
D gene: NA
J gene: TRBJ1-5
CDR3 DNA: TGCGCCAGCAGCCAAGTGGGGGGGAGGCAGCCCCAGCATTTT
CDR3 protein: CASSQVGGRQPQHF

V gene: TRBV19
clone size: NA
D gene: TRBD2
J gene: TRBJ2-7
CDR3 DNA: TGTGCCAGCTCTAGCGGCCACTCCTACGAGCAGTACTTC
CDR3 protein: CASSSGHSYEQYF

V gene: TRBV9
clone size: NA
D gene: TRBD1
J gene: TRBJ1-2
CDR3 DNA: TGTGCCAGCAGCGTAGGTGGGACAGGGGGCCATGGCTACACCTTC
CDR3 protein: CASSVGGTGGHGYTF